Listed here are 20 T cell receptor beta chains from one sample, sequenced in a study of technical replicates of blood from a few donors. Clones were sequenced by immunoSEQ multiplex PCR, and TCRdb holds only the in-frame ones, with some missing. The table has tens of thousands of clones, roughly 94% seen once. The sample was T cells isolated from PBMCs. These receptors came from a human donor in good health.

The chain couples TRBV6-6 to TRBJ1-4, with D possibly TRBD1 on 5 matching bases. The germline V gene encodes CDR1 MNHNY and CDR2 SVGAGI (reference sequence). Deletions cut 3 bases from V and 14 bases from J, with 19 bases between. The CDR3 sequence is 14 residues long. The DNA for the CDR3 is TGTGCCAGCAGTTATGGGGGGGGTCGGCGGGGTCTGTTTTTT. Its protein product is CASSYGGGRRGLFF.

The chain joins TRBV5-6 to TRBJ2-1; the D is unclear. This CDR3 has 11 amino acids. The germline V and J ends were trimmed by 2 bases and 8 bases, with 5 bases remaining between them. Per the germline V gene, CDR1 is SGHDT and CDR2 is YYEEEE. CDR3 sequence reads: CASSLQHEQFF. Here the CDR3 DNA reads TGTGCCAGCAGCTTACAGCATGAGCAGTTCTTC. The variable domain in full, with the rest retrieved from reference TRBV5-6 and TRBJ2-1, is DAGVTQSPTHLIKTRGQQVTLRCSPKSGHDTVSWYQQALGQGPQFIFQYYEEEERQRGNFPDRFSGHQFPNYSSELNVNALLLGDSALYLCASSLQHEQFFGPGTRLTVL.

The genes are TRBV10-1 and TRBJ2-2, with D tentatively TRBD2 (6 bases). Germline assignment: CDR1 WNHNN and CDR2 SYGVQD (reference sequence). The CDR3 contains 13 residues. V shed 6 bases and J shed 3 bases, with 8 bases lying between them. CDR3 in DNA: TGCGCCAGCAGCGGGAGAGACACCGGGGAGCTGTTTTTT. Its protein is CASSGRDTGELFF.

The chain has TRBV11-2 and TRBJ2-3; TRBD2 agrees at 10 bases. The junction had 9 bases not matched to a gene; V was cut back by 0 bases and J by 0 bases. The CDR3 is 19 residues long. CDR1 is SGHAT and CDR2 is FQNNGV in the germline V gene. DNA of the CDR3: TGTGCCAGCAGCTTAGATGGGCTAGCGGGGGTCTCTAGCACAGATACGCAGTATTTT. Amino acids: CASSLDGLAGVSSTDTQYF.

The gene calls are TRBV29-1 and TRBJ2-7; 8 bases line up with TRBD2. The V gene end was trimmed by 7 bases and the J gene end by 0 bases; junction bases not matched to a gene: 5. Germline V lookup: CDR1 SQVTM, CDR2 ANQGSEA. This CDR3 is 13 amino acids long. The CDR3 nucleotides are TGCAGCGCGGGGCGGGGGGACTCCTACGAGCAGTACTTC. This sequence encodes CSAGRGDSYEQYF.

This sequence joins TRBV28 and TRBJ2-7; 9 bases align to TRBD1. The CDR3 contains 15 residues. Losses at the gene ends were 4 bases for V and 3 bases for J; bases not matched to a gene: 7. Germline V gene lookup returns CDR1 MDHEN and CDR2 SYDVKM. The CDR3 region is CASSSMTGGYYEQYF. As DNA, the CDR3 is TGTGCCAGCAGTTCTATGACAGGGGGATACTACGAGCAGTACTTC.

The CDR3 protein is CASGGQGEFTTDTQYF. Written as DNA, the CDR3 is TGTGCCAGCGGGGGACAGGGGGAATTCACTACAGATACGCAGTATTTT. This rearrangement joins TRBV2 to TRBJ2-3, with 11 bases matching TRBD1. V gave up 8 bases and J gave up 3 bases; unmatched junction bases: 10. Germline V gives CDR1 SNHLY, CDR2 FYNNEI. The CDR3 loop spans 16 amino acids. Based on the CDR3 plus reference TRBV2 and TRBJ2-3, the full variable domain is EPEVTQTPSHQVTQMGQEVILRCVPISNHLYFYWYRQILGQKVEFLVSFYNNEISEKSEIFDDQFSVERPDGSNFTLKIRSTKLEDSAMYFCASGGQGEFTTDTQYFGPGTRLTVL.

DNA of the CDR3: TGTGCCAGCAGCCAACCGGGGTCTCAGACGGTGAACACTGAAGCTTTCTTT. Amino acid sequence: CASSQPGSQTVNTEAFF. The J gene is TRBJ1-1, the V gene TRBV9; no clear D. CDR3 length: 17 amino acids. Germline V gives CDR1 SGDLS, CDR2 YYNGEE. Between the trimmed V and J ends, which lost 4 bases and 0 bases, there was a span of 19 bases.

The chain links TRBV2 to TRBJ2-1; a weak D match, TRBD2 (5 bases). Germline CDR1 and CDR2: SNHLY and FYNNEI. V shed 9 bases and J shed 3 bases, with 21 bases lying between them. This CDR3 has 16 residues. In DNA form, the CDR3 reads TGTGCCAGTGTCCTGTTCGACGGCGGAGGCTACAATGAGCAGTTCTTC. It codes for CASVLFDGGGYNEQFF.

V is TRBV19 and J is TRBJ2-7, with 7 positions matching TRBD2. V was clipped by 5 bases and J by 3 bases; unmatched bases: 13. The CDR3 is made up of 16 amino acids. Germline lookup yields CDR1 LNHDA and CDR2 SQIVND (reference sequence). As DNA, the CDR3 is TGTGCCAGTAGTGGGATGCTAGCGGTGGGCCTCTACGAGCAGTACTTC. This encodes CASSGMLAVGLYEQYF.

The CDR3 sequence: CASSENHLLGAETQYF. CDR3 coding DNA: TGTGCCAGCAGTGAAAATCACCTACTGGGAGCGGAGACCCAGTACTTC. The chain carries TRBV2 and TRBJ2-5; possible D gene TRBD2, 5 bases. Germline assignment: CDR1 SNHLY and CDR2 FYNNEI. The length of the CDR3 is 16 residues. V gave up 2 bases and J gave up 5 bases, with 18 bases separating them.

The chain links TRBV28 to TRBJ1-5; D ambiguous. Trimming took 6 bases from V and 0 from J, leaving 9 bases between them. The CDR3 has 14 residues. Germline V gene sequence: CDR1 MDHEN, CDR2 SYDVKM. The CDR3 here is CASSHTPSNQPQHF. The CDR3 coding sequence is TGTGCCAGCAGCCATACACCTAGCAATCAGCCCCAGCATTTT.

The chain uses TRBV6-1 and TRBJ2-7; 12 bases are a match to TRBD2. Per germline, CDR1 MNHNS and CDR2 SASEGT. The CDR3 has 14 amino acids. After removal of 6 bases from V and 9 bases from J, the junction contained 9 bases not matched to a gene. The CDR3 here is CASSPTSGGNAQYF. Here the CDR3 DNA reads TGTGCCAGCAGCCCCACTAGCGGGGGGAACGCGCAGTACTTC.

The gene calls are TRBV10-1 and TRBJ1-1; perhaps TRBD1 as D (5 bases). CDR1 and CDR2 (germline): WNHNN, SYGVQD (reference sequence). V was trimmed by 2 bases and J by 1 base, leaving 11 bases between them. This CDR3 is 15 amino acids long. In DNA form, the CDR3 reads TGCGCCAGCAGTGAGGGATTGGGGGGGAACACTGAAGCTTTCTTT. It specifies CASSEGLGGNTEAFF.

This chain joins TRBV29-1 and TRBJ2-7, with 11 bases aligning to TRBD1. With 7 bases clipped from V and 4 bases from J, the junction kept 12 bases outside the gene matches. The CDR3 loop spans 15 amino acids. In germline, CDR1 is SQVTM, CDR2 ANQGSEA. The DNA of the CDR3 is TGCAGCGGCAAAAAAGGGACAGGGGGGTGGTACGAGCAGTACTTC. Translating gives CSGKKGTGGWYEQYF.

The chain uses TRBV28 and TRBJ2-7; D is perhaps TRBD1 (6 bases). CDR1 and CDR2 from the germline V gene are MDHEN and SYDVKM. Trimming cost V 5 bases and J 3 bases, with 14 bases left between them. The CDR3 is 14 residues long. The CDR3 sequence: CASSPRDTFYEQYF. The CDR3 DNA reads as TGTGCCAGCAGTCCCCGGGACACCTTCTACGAGCAGTACTTC.

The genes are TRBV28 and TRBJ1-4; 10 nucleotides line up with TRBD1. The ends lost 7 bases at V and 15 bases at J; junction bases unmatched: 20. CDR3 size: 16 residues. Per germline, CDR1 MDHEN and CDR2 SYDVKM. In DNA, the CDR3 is TGTGCCAGCACCACCTCCGGGACAGGGGATTTTATGACGGTGTTTTTT. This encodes CASTTSGTGDFMTVFF.

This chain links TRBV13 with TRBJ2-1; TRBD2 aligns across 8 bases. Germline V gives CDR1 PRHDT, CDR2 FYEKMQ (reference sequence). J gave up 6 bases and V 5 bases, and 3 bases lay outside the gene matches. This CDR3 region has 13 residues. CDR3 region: CASSRGRSNEQFF. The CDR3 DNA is TGTGCCAGCAGCCGCGGGAGGTCCAATGAGCAGTTCTTC.

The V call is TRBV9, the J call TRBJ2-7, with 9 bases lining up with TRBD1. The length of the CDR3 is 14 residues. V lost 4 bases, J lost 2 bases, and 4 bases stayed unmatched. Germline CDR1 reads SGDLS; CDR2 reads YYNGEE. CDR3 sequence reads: CASSLGQGPYEQYF. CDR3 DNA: TGTGCCAGCAGCTTGGGACAGGGTCCCTACGAGCAGTACTTC.

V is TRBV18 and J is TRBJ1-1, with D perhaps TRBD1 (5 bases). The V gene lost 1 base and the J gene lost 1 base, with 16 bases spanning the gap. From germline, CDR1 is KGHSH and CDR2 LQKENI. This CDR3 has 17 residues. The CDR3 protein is CASSPLVTVRENTEAFF. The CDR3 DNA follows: TGTGCCAGCTCACCACTAGTGACAGTCAGGGAGAACACTGAAGCTTTCTTT.